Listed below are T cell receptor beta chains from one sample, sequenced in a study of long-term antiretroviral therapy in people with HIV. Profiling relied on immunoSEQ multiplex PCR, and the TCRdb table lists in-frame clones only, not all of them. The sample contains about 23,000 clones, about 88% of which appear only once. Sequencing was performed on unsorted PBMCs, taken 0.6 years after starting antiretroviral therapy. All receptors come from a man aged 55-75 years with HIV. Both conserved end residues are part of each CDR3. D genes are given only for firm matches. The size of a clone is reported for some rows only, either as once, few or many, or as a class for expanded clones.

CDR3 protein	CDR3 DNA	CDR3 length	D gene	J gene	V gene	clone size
CASSDHLGLAGSHSYEQYF	TGCGCCAGCAGTGACCACTTAGGACTAGCGGGGAGTCATTCCTACGAGCAGTACTTC	19	TRBD2	TRBJ2-7	TRBV10-1	-
CASSRTPPYEQYF	TGTGCCAGCAGTCGTACCCCTCCATACGAGCAGTACTTC	13	-	TRBJ2-7	TRBV6-5	-
CASSPTSGGGTGELFF	TGTGCCAGCAGCCCGACTAGCGGAGGGGGCACCGGGGAGCTGTTTTTT	16	TRBD2	TRBJ2-2	TRBV14	-
CASSLRANYPNYGYTF	TGTGCCAGCAGTTTAAGGGCAAACTACCCTAACTATGGCTACACCTTC	16	-	TRBJ1-2	TRBV27	-
CASSYSPGVGPQHF	TGTGCCAGCAGTTACTCGCCAGGGGTGGGCCCCCAGCATTTT	14	-	TRBJ1-5	TRBV6-5	-
CASSPQETQYF	TGTGCCAGCAGCCCACAAGAGACCCAGTACTTC	11	-	TRBJ2-5	TRBV7-9	-
CASSDSIQGDQGEKLFF	TGTGCCAGCAGTGACTCGATCCAGGGGGATCAGGGTGAAAAACTGTTTTTT	17	TRBD1	TRBJ1-4	TRBV6-4	once
CASSQAGGSLSGELFF	TGCGCCAGCAGCCAGGCAGGCGGTTCTCTGTCCGGGGAGCTGTTTTTT	16	-	TRBJ2-2	TRBV4-1	-
CASSDLGQGAVGYTF	TGTGCCAGCAGTGATCTAGGACAGGGGGCGGTTGGCTACACCTTC	15	TRBD1	TRBJ1-2	TRBV25-1	-
CASSLAAWDKGTEQYF	TGCGCCAGCAGTCTTGCCGCGTGGGACAAAGGGACCGAGCAGTACTTC	16	-	TRBJ2-7	TRBV4-1	-
CSVGPGTDTQYF	TGCAGCGTTGGTCCCGGCACAGATACGCAGTATTTT	12	-	TRBJ2-3	TRBV29-1	-
CAWSRTELTAYEQYF	TGTGCCTGGTCCCGGACCGAACTCACGGCCTACGAGCAGTACTTC	15	-	TRBJ2-7	TRBV30	-
CASSLEGQGWYEQYF	TGTGCCAGCAGCTTAGAGGGGCAGGGGTGGTACGAGCAGTACTTC	15	-	TRBJ2-7	TRBV7-2	-
CASSPPSTSGNTDTQYF	TGCGCCAGCAGCCCGCCTTCGACTAGCGGAAACACAGATACGCAGTATTTT	17	TRBD2	TRBJ2-3	TRBV5-1	-
CASSPRPGTGSSYEQYF	TGTGCCAGCAGTCCCCGGCCTGGGACAGGTAGCTCCTACGAGCAGTACTTC	17	TRBD1	TRBJ2-7	TRBV27	-
CASSLARRVTTEAFF	TGTGCCAGCAGCTTAGCGCGAAGGGTGACCACTGAAGCTTTCTTT	15	-	TRBJ1-1	TRBV7-9	-
CASSETGVVSQPQHF	TGTGCCAGCAGTGAAACAGGGGTAGTAAGTCAGCCCCAGCATTTT	15	TRBD1	TRBJ1-5	TRBV6-1	few
CAISSAGEENYGYTF	TGTGCCATCAGTTCCGCAGGGGAAGAGAACTATGGCTACACCTTC	15	-	TRBJ1-2	TRBV10-3	-
CASSSSLPPLHF	TGTGCCAGCAGCTCCTCATTACCACCCCTCCACTTT	12	-	TRBJ1-6	TRBV7-2	-